The text below deals with one TCR beta chain. Its antigen is not yet known. The sample holds no much larger clone one base away, and base qualities are not on file. This record belongs to a study of Graves' ophthalmopathy and Graves' hyperthyroidism (dated 2018 in TCRdb). For context, the study as a whole: Peripheral blood was collected before any treatment was given, at the time of initial diagnosis. An independent validation cohort was composed of 18 hyperthyroidism patients and 15 to 17 patients who later progressed from hyperthyroidism to ophthalmopathy. The study used TCR beta repertoire signatures to distinguish Graves' ophthalmopathy from Graves' hyperthyroidism and to predict progression to ophthalmopathy. In total, some 140 blood samples were TCR-sequenced: 40 to 45 ophthalmopathy, some 72 hyperthyroidism and about 17 hyperthyroidism-to-ophthalmopathy patients. A discovery set of 90 to 100 patients (43 ophthalmopathy, some 58 stable hyperthyroidism) was enrolled to explore V-J signatures distinguishing ophthalmopathy from hyperthyroidism. Following sample collection, hyperthyroidism patients were given methimazole at a starting dose of 30 mg daily, and ophthalmopathy patients were given high-dose intravenous methylprednisolone. In more than five hyperthyroidism patients, T-cell repertoires of thyroid tissue and blood were compared.

Overall study outcomes, separate from this receptor: Among expanded thyroid clonotypes with frequency above 0.001, most also showed up in blood, which suggests that blood repertoires may reflect the thyroid immune response. Sample size was not statistically predetermined, and group allocation was not concealed from the investigators. In validation, the model predicted ophthalmopathy progression with about 64% sensitivity and roughly 72% specificity; around twelve predicted patients were CT-confirmed with GO in a median of around 6 months. The 13-signature model separated ophthalmopathy from stable hyperthyroidism with over 85% sensitivity and 81% to 82% specificity in cross-validation, and 80%/75% in the test set.

V is pared back by 4 bases and J by 4 bases, with 20 bases lying between the germline termini. Sequences SGHRS (CDR1) and YFSETQ (CDR2) are obtained from the germline V gene. CDR3 length: 16 amino acids, cysteine to phenylalanine. Only CDR3 DNA remains: 48 bases, in frame from the first base. For repertoire sequencing, the TCR beta CDR3 regions were amplified from RNA transcripts. A first-round RT-PCR used HTBI primers with the Qiagen OneStep RT-PCR kit, followed by a second-round multiplex PCR, size selection and purification. Libraries were sequenced paired-end with 100 bp reads on an Illumina HiSeq2000. The study's processing was this. SOAPnuke was used to process the reads, throwing out any read that had adapters, had uncalled bases, had a mean Phred below 15, or lacked an exact constant-primer or identifier match. COPE v1.2.5 was used to merge high-quality paired reads. Each unique nucleotide sequence was defined as a clonotype, and clonotypes were aligned to IMGT TRB V, D and J references with MiTCR v1.1. Analysis was restricted to V-J combinations with a frequency above 0.0001, which covered about 99% of repertoires. For each V-J combination, a TCR clonal expansion and chaos score was defined as F50 clonal expansion divided by the chaos observed in the TCRdist matrix. Features were reduced by Welch's t-statistics and random forest to 10 to 15 V-J combinations, which fed a naive Bayes classifier. Thyroid-blood repertoire similarity was quantified with the Morisita-Horn index. TCRdb reprocessing: public reads trimmed at Q25 with fastp, clones called with MiXCR, in-frame beta chains kept. Rows are unified per CDR3 protein, each entry keeping the most common DNA and genes. The V and J calls, along with clone size, are taken from TCRdb and not from the paper's own processing. This sample gives 500,000 to 800,000 distinct CDR3 sequences in total; about 41% of them show up just once. The ten most abundant clones make up more than 3% of the sample.

Ophthalmopathy patients had moderately to severely active disease, Clinical Activity Score of at least 3, NOSPECS grade of at least 4, and disease duration under 3 months. Patients were excluded if they had other autoimmune diseases, uncontrolled infections, pregnancy or lactation. Clinical symptoms, serum thyroxine, TRAb, thyroid ultrasound and orbital computed tomography formed the basis of the diagnosis. Using Ficoll-Paque density gradient centrifugation, PBMCs were isolated from over 8.5 ml of fresh peripheral blood. Total RNA was extracted with Trizol reagent and quality-checked on an Agilent 2100 Bioanalyzer.

The sequence links TRBV5-1 to TRBJ1-1, and the D gene may be TRBD1, 5 bases matching. The sequencing sample was made of peripheral blood. This receptor was identified in an adult man with Graves' ophthalmopathy. In nucleotide form, the sequence is TGCGCCAGCAGCGGGGGGATCGAGGGAGTGCTCACTGAAGCTTTCTTT. It specifies CASSGGIEGVLTEAFF.